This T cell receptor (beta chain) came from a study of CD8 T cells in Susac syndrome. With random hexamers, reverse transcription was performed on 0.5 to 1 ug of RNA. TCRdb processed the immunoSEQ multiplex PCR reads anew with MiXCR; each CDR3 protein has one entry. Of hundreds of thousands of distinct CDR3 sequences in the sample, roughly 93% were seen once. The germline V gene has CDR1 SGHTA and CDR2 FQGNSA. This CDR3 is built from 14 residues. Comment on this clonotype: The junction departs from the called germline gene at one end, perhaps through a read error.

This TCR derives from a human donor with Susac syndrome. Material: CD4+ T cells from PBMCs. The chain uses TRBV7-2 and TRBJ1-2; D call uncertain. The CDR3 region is CAGSFGSHYYGYTF. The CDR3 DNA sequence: TGTGCCGGCAGCTTCGGGTCACACTATTATGGCTACACCTTC.